The 32 T cell receptor beta chains presented below share a single source sample, sequenced in a study of T cells expressing NK-cell markers. TCRdb derives one entry per CDR3 protein from the 5' RACE reads, leaving out DNA. The sample table sets out more than 400,000 distinct CDR3 sequences. The sample was blood T cells: a sorted CD56 or NKG2C T cell subset, CD4+ or CD8+ T cells, or bulk PBMC T cells (not recorded which). Source of these receptors: a woman aged 18 to 75 in good health.

The gene calls are TRBV20-1 and TRBJ1-5; TCRdb's D call, TRBD1, is unchecked because there is no DNA. This CDR3 is built from 13 residues. Germline values: CDR1 DFQATT, CDR2 SNEGSKA (reference sequence). The CDR3: CSAREARGQPQHF.

This chain connects TRBV7-2 to TRBJ1-5; TCRdb lists TRBD1, though no DNA is available to test this call. The CDR3 runs 13 residues. Per germline, CDR1 SGHTA and CDR2 FQGNSA. The CDR3 protein is CASSLDVQRPQHF.

The CDR3 sequence is CASSPVRFISNEAFF. The chain combines TRBV12-3 or TRBV12-4 with TRBJ1-1. The CDR3 is 15 residues long.

This rearrangement joins TRBV7-2 to TRBJ2-1; no DNA is available, so the TRBD2 call from TCRdb remains unchecked. CDR3 size: 13 residues. Per the germline V gene, CDR1 is SGHTA and CDR2 is FQGNSA. CDR3 sequence: CASSRRGYNEQFF.

The V gene is TRBV14, the J gene TRBJ2-1; there is no DNA to check the TCRdb D call of TRBD1. The length of the CDR3 is 15 residues. Germline V gives CDR1 SGHDN, CDR2 FVKESK. This CDR3 is CASSLLVGQGGEQFF.

The chain couples TRBV6-2 or TRBV6-3 to TRBJ1-2. In germline, CDR1 is MNHEY, CDR2 SVGEGT. The CDR3 has 12 residues. The CDR3 reads CASSYGNYGYTF.

The chain combines TRBV5-1 with TRBJ2-7; TCRdb picks TRBD1, but there is no DNA to check that call. The CDR3 covers 12 residues. The V gene's germline CDR1 is SGHRS and CDR2 YFSETQ. The CDR3 spells CASSSQGVEQYF.

The V and J genes are TRBV29-1 and TRBJ2-7; TCRdb's D call of TRBD2 is untestable without DNA. Per the germline V gene, CDR1 is SQVTM and CDR2 is ANQGSEA. The CDR3 covers 15 residues. CDR3 protein: CSVELGSLSSYEQYF.

The V gene is TRBV7-3, the J gene TRBJ1-2. Germline V gene sequence: CDR1 SGHTA, CDR2 FQGTGA. The CDR3 covers 15 residues. CDR3 protein: CASSSAGPANYGYTF.

This chain connects TRBV7-6 to TRBJ2-1; checking the TCRdb D call of TRBD2 is not possible without DNA. Germline CDR1 reads SGHVS; CDR2 reads FNYEAQ. CDR3 length: 16 residues. This CDR3 reads CASQKAGGPAYNEQFF. The full variable domain, its missing parts supplied by reference TRBV7-6 and TRBJ2-1, is GAGVSQSPRYKVTKRGQDVALRCDPISGHVSLYWYRQALGQGPEFLTYFNYEAQQDKSGLPNDRFSAERPEGSISTLTIQRTEQRDSAMYRCASQKAGGPAYNEQFFGPGTRLTVL.

The chain uses TRBV19 and TRBJ2-3. This CDR3 has 16 amino acids. The V gene's germline CDR1 is LNHDA and CDR2 SQIVND (reference sequence). The CDR3 sequence is CASSIMAGASTDTQYF.

The chain joins TRBV7-6 to TRBJ2-5; the D gene TCRdb calls, TRBD2, cannot be checked with no DNA. From germline, CDR1 is SGHVS and CDR2 FNYEAQ. This CDR3 comprises 18 residues. The CDR3 reads CASSPYPGSGSVKETQYF.

The chain joins TRBV14 to TRBJ1-6. The CDR3 is 12 amino acids. Germline values: CDR1 SGHDN, CDR2 FVKESK. The CDR3 loop is CASSQEYSPLHF.

V gene TRBV7-2 combines with J gene TRBJ2-3. This CDR3 is built from 15 residues. Germline CDR1 and CDR2: SGHTA and FQGNSA. This chain's CDR3 is CASSSQVGFKDTQYF. The variable domain in full, completed from reference TRBV7-2 and TRBJ2-3, reads GAGVSQSPSNKVTEKGKDVELRCDPISGHTALYWYRQSLGQGLEFLIYFQGNSAPDKSGLPSDRFSAERTGGSVSTLTIQRTQQEDSAVYLCASSSQVGFKDTQYFGPGTRLTVL.

The V gene is TRBV7-2, the J gene TRBJ2-7; no DNA is available, so the TRBD1 call from TCRdb remains unchecked. The CDR3 has 14 amino acids. Per germline, CDR1 SGHTA and CDR2 FQGNSA. Here the CDR3 reads CASSGAGKRGEQYF.

The CDR3: CASSPIGTITWDEQFF. The chain is built from TRBV7-2 and TRBJ2-1; the TCRdb D gene call, TRBD2, has no DNA to confirm it. CDR1 and CDR2 (germline): SGHTA, FQGNSA. The CDR3 contains 16 residues.

The chain employs TRBV30 and TRBJ2-3; there is no DNA to check the TCRdb D call of TRBD2. Germline CDR1 and CDR2: GTSNPN and SVGIG (reference sequence). CDR3 length: 14 amino acids. The CDR3 loop is CAWSVPAGTDTQYF.

The J gene is TRBJ1-6, the V gene TRBV12-3 or TRBV12-4. The CDR3 totals 15 residues. The CDR3 sequence is CASRGRQLLNSPLHF.

The chain joins TRBV20-1 to TRBJ2-1; TCRdb names TRBD2, which stays unverified in the absence of DNA. This CDR3 has 17 amino acids. The germline V gene has CDR1 DFQATT and CDR2 SNEGSKA (reference sequence). Here the CDR3 reads CSARAVAGGLKYNEQFF.

This rearrangement joins TRBV29-1 to TRBJ2-7; TCRdb selects TRBD1, and the lack of DNA leaves this call unchecked. The CDR3 length is 14 residues. Germline V gene data show CDR1 as SQVTM and CDR2 as ANQGSEA. CDR3 residues: CSVGGRTGRIGQYF.

CDR3 loop: CASSSQGALGEAFF. J is TRBJ1-1 and V is TRBV6-1; TCRdb's assignment of TRBD1 cannot be checked, as there is no DNA. Germline-derived CDR1 and CDR2 are MNHNS and SASEGT. There are 14 residues in the CDR3.

This chain uses TRBV7-2 with TRBJ2-5; TCRdb picks TRBD1, but there is no DNA to check that call. The CDR3 contains 16 residues. CDR1 is SGHTA and CDR2 is FQGNSA in the germline V gene. CDR3 loop: CASSLSGRGEGETQYF.

The chain has TRBV9 and TRBJ2-3; no DNA is available, so the TRBD1 call from TCRdb remains unchecked. This CDR3 is 14 amino acids long. Germline V gene sequence: CDR1 SGDLS, CDR2 YYNGEE. CDR3 in amino acids: CASSVPDGTDTQYF.

The chain combines TRBV19 with TRBJ2-3; TCRdb picks TRBD2, but there is no DNA to check that call. The CDR3 has 16 residues. CDR1 LNHDA and CDR2 SQIVND come from the germline V gene (reference sequence). CDR3 sequence reads: CASSIPGSPWTDTQYF.

The rearrangement joins TRBV4-1 to TRBJ1-5; the TCRdb D gene call, TRBD1, has no DNA to confirm it. Looked up from germline, CDR1 is MGHRA and CDR2 is YSYEKL. The CDR3 length is 16 residues. The chain's CDR3 is CASSHYQGAQDQPQHF.

The chain recombines TRBV5-1 with TRBJ1-1. The CDR3 spans 14 residues. The germline CDR1 and CDR2 sequences are SGHRS and YFSETQ. CDR3 region: CASSPRLGNTEAFF.

V gene TRBV12-3 or TRBV12-4 combines with J gene TRBJ1-4. The CDR3 totals 15 residues. The CDR3 sequence: CASSPQEGGGEKLFF.

The genes are TRBV6-6 and TRBJ1-1; the TCRdb D gene call, TRBD1, has no DNA to confirm it. CDR1 and CDR2 (germline): MNHNY, SVGAGI (reference sequence). This CDR3 spans 13 amino acids. The CDR3 reads CASSYTGNTEAFF.

This sequence joins TRBV20-1 and TRBJ2-4; there is no DNA to check the TCRdb D call of TRBD1. Per germline, CDR1 DFQATT and CDR2 SNEGSKA (reference sequence). This CDR3 has 12 amino acids. This CDR3 is CSAGGAKNIQYF.

CDR3 in amino acids: CATLLEGAPGGELFF. This sequence joins TRBV12-3 or TRBV12-4 and TRBJ2-2; TCRdb selects TRBD1, and the lack of DNA leaves this call unchecked. This CDR3 region has 15 residues.

The V gene is TRBV5-1, the J gene TRBJ2-1; the TCRdb D gene call, TRBD2, has no DNA to confirm it. CDR1 is SGHRS, CDR2 YFSETQ, per germline. The CDR3 totals 16 residues. Here the CDR3 reads CASSETGTSGGEEQFF.

The genes are TRBV4-3 and TRBJ2-1; TCRdb returns TRBD2, unconfirmable since there is no DNA. CDR3 length equals 16 residues. Germline lookup yields CDR1 LGHNA and CDR2 YSLEER. CDR3 region: CASSQILAGGTNEQFF.